This T cell receptor beta chain is drawn from a study of cytomegalovirus exposure and HLA in healthy donors (dated by TCRdb to 2016 to 2017). About the full investigation: In an earlier analysis of roughly 500 of the donors, 276 Gb of sequence data and about 110 million unique TCR beta sequences from about 179 million T cells were reported. About 280 gigabases of sequencing data and around 88 million unique TCR sequences made up an early release that covered about 640 HLA-typed donors. Of the roughly 390 genotyped donors, approximately 81% were placed in the genetic ancestry cluster associated with self-reported Caucasian donors. The study was designed to test whether signatures of past pathogen exposure could be identified by cataloging public T cell receptors. The study profiled the T cell repertoires of hundreds of subjects by immunosequencing and related them to cytomegalovirus serostatus. Along with the approximately 650-subject first cohort, a separate validation cohort of over a hundred different subjects was used. To predict cytomegalovirus infection status, the study combined high-throughput TCR immunosequencing, statistical association of individual TCRs with disease status, and machine learning. In a later analysis, previously published TCR beta repertoires from 666 donors were re-analyzed and high-resolution HLA genotyping was added so that TCR occurrence patterns could be studied. Rather than using new phenotypic data, the later analysis identified candidate immune exposures from TCR beta sequences and from how often those sequences occurred across donors. An earlier analysis of nearly 600 of the donors applied high-throughput TCR beta sequencing to assess whether each TCR beta V gene segment acted as functional or pseudogenic. Donor age, sex, ethnicity and CMV serostatus were compiled together with the repertoire data. A later genetic analysis used genome-wide SNP genotypes for about 60% of the roughly 700 donors, treating that subset as a discovery cohort. All discovery cohort repertoires had been generated using a single sequencing platform. HLA typing covered class I and class II loci at four-digit resolution. Typing coverage differed by locus: A, B, C, DRB1 and DQB1 were typed in about 620-630 donors, DQA1 in 522, DPA1 in 600 to 610, and DPB1 in just under 480. Roughly five DR-DQ haplotypes were treated as single units for association and clustering because of strong linkage in the cohort. Among 398 genotyped donors of the cohort, an average of roughly 230,000 unique TCR beta nucleotide sequences was sequenced per donor, of which 15% to 20% were non-productive.

Worth noting for this clone: This clone's antigen is unknown. No per-base quality is available; no much larger clone lies one base away.

The library relied on the immunoSEQ multiplex PCR assay. A mixture of 60 forward primers for TCR Vbeta segments and 13 reverse primers for TCR Jbeta segments was used in the multiplex PCR. The CDR3 region of rearranged TCR beta genes was amplified from genomic DNA with a multiplex PCR assay. On the Illumina HiSeq System, the amplified TCR beta libraries were sequenced as 87-base-pair reads. Concerning the study's data processing: A later analysis counted tens of millions of unique TCR beta chains across the 640 or so repertoires, and roughly 10 million of these chains were shared by at least two donors. Raw reads were error-corrected and collapsed into unique sequences by a nearest-neighbor algorithm in which closely related sequences were merged to remove PCR and sequencing errors. Alignment of CDR3 sequences to IMGT reference sequences was used to assign V, D and J gene segments. For a sequence to be retained, a match of at least six nucleotides was required to both a V gene segment and a J gene segment. A rearrangement counted as productive if the CDR3 had no stop codons and remained in frame with V and J, and every other rearrangement counted as non-productive. Following IMGT convention, CDR3 was defined as the stretch from the second conserved V-encoded cysteine to the conserved J-encoded phenylalanine. The earlier analysis of 550 to 650 of the donors excluded any sequence lacking an unambiguous match to a single V gene segment. In an earlier analysis of 587 of the donors, a V segment was called functional when productive rearrangements were above 56.7%, and segregating when the standard deviation between donors exceeded 5%. A statistical classification framework was built to diagnose cytomegalovirus status from the catalog of TCR beta chain sequences. V and J gene assignment, in a later analysis, came from comparing TCR nucleotide sequences with IMGT/GENE-DB human TR gene sequences. A later analysis assigned CDR3 sequences and most-parsimonious VDJ recombination scenarios with the TCRdist pipeline. In a later analysis, each TCR beta chain was defined by its CDR3 amino acid sequence together with its V-gene family, and reads lacking a unique V-gene family were excluded. As a way to deal with suspected cross-contamination and a sequencing artifact, a later analysis dropped 450 to 700 nucleotide sequences that were highly shared and had low generation probability. In a later analysis, a clonal expansion index was calculated for each public chain from normalized within-repertoire ranks of inferred template counts. A later analysis computed generation probabilities with a VDJ recombination model fitted to out-of-frame rearrangements, and checked the results against IGoR. Hypergeometric tests were used in a later analysis to score TCR-TCR, TCR-HLA and TCR-CMV co-occurrence, with a repertoire-size bias correction applied to the TCR pairs. A later analysis estimated false discovery rates by permuting HLA or CMV assignments 20 times. In a later analysis, co-occurring TCRs were grouped using DBSCAN, with TCRdist sequence similarity added in when clustering inside HLA-allele-positive subsets. For co-occurrence clustering, repertoires with fewer than 30,000 or more than 120,000 public chains were excluded, along with about five repertoires with anomalous nucleotide sharing. The table comes from immuneACCESS by way of TCRdb, which keeps in-frame sequences with V and J called. Part of the clones is missing from these tables; in studies checked, under half for an unresolved V gene and the rest for unknown reasons. V, J and clone size derive from that table, while D and trimming were established from the DNA sequence. The table for this sample lists 200,000 to 250,000 clones; 70% to 90% of them were counted only once. The ten largest clonotypes hold less than 9% of the sample.

Spanning cysteine to phenylalanine, the CDR3 consists of 16 amino acids. Only the CDR3 portion is preserved as DNA: 48 bases, with reading frame beginning at the first base. As encoded in the germline V gene, CDR1 is KGHSH while CDR2 is LQKENI. Trimming takes 4 bases from V and 3 bases from J, and the germline ends sit 19 bases apart. The cohort comprised several hundred healthy bone marrow donors. At the time of sampling, every cohort member was nominally healthy, though immune exposures that went unrecorded were likely present. The donor tested CMV seropositive, placing the donor among the 310 or so seropositive members of the cohort. Every donor gave a peripheral blood sample, and the peripheral blood mononuclear cells from that sample were used for TCR beta sequencing. The Qiagen DNeasy Blood Extraction Kit was used to extract genomic DNA from the blood cell samples. Points the paper makes about the study in general: A later analysis found that HLA-associated TCR beta chains were more clonally expanded and had lower generation probabilities than equally common non-associated chains. The authors suggested that the approach could potentially be extended to other disease states and immunological phenotypes. An earlier analysis of around 500 of the donors showed that most TCR beta V segments appeared in productive rearrangements either about 87% or about 30% of the time, which broadly matched IMGT annotations. A later analysis found that most CMV-associated TCR beta chains appeared HLA-restricted, with HLA associations seemingly driven largely by CMV exposure. In a later analysis, the rate of TCR association differed among HLA loci, with DRB1 alleles having the most associated TCRs and HLA-C alleles having the fewest. Linkage disequilibrium might explain the correlated functional status among segregating V segments, but an unknown experimental factor could not be excluded. Most TCR sequences were observed very rarely across donors, whereas some public TCRs were present in many individuals. The study listed 150 to 200 TCR beta chains as associated with cytomegalovirus. Specific HLA alleles were associated with roughly 17,000 TCR beta sequences at a false discovery rate of 0.05 in a later analysis. The only immune exposure information available for the cohort was CMV serostatus. This cohort had only TCR beta chains sequenced, and the lack of alpha or paired-chain data limited which features could be detected. In vitro tests confirmed that a few of the cytomegalovirus-associated TCR beta chains recognize cytomegalovirus antigens. Assigning TCR associations to individual alleles was difficult when HLA alleles, especially DR and DQ, strongly co-occurred. Because HLA typing was missing for some donors at each locus, association tests included only the typed subset. The classifier was reported to diagnose cytomegalovirus status with high specificity and sensitivity in both the original cohort and the validation cohort. A cluster of highly shared sequence variants was judged likely to represent a technical artifact of the sequencing pipeline. A later genetic analysis reported fewer N-insertions in productive TCRs among donors in an Asian-associated ancestry cluster than the roughly 650-donor mean. The 87-base-pair reads could not distinguish some IMGT-functional V segments, including TRBV6-2 and TRBV6-3, so those segments were excluded. The earlier analysis of nearly 600 of the donors excluded some 15 rarely observed V segments, including chromosome 9 orphons, because counts were too low. The presence/absence analyses assumed that sequencing depth was roughly uniform across donors, and that assumption may not be true. A further reported finding was that TCR beta sequences accurately predicted the HLA-A and HLA-B alleles for most subjects in the first cohort. An association between a missense DCLRE1C variant and V-gene and J-gene trimming of TCR beta chains was found in a later genetic analysis and replicated in an independent cohort. A later analysis reported that several top co-occurrence clusters appeared linked to parvovirus B19, influenza, CMV and Epstein-Barr virus.

The sample taken for sequencing was PBMCs. The chain is encoded by TRBV18 joined to TRBJ2-7; TRBD2 could be the D gene, as 5 bases match. This clonotype was obtained from a woman in her sixties in good health and CMV-seropositive. The CDR3 region reads CASSQNSAAALYEQYF. Read as DNA, the sequence is TGTGCCAGCTCACAGAACTCGGCAGCGGCACTCTACGAGCAGTACTTC. Supplemented by the reference TRBV18 and TRBJ2-7 proteins around the CDR3, the complete variable domain is NAGVMQNPRHLVRRRGQEARLRCSPMKGHSHVYWYRQLPEEGLKFMVYLQKENIIDESGMPKERFSAEFPKEGPSILRIQQVVRGDSAAYFCASSQNSAAALYEQYFGPGTRLTVT.